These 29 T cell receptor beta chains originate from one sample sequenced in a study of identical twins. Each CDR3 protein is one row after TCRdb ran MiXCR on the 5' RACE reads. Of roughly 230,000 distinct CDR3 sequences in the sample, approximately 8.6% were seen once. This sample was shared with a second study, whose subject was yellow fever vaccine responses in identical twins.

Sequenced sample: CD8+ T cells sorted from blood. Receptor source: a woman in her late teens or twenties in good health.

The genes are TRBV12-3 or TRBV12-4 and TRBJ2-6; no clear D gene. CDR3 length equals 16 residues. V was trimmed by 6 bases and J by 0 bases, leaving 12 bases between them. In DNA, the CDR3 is TGTGCCAGCAGGTCCGCGCTGGGCTCTGGGGCCAACGTCCTGACTTTC. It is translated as CASRSALGSGANVLTF.

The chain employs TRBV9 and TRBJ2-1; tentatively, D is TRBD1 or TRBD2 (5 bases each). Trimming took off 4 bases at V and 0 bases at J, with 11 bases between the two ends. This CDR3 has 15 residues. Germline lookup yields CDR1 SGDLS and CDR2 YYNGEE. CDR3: CASSPLGDSYNEQFF. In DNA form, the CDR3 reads TGTGCCAGCAGCCCCCTGGGGGACTCCTACAATGAGCAGTTCTTC.

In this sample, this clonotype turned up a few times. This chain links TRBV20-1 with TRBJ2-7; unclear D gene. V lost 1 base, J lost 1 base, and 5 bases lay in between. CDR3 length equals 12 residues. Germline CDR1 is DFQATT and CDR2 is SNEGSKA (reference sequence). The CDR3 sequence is CSARGASYEQYF. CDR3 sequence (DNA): TGCAGTGCTAGAGGGGCATCCTACGAGCAGTACTTC.

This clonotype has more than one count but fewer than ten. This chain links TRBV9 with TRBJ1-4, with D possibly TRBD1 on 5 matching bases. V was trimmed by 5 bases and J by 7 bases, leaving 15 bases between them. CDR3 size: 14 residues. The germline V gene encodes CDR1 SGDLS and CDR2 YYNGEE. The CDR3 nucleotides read TGTGCCAGCAGTCTGGACACCGTGGGTGAAAAACTGTTTTTT. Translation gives CASSLDTVGEKLFF.

CDR3 protein: CASGAHSSYNEQFF. CDR3 nucleotide sequence: TGTGCCAGCGGGGCTCACAGCTCCTACAATGAGCAGTTCTTC. The V gene is TRBV10-3, the J gene TRBJ2-1; tentative D call: TRBD2 (6 bases). The germline CDR1 and CDR2 sequences are ENHRY and SYGVKD. The CDR3 length is 14 residues. V gave up 10 bases and J gave up 0 bases, with 13 bases separating them.

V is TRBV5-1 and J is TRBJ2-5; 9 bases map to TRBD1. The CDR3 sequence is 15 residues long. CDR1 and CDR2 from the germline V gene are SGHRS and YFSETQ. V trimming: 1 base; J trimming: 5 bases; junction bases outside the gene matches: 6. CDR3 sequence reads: CASSLSGQGPETQYF. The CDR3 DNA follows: TGCGCCAGCAGCTTGTCGGGACAGGGACCGGAGACCCAGTACTTC.

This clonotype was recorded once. Here the CDR3 reads CASRLDSTDTQYF. The CDR3, as DNA: TGTGCCAGCAGACTGGACAGCACAGATACGCAGTATTTT. This chain links TRBV7-2 with TRBJ2-3; no clear D. CDR3 size: 13 residues. The germline V and J ends were trimmed by 6 bases and 0 bases, with 7 bases remaining between them. Germline-derived CDR1 and CDR2 are SGHTA and FQGNSA.

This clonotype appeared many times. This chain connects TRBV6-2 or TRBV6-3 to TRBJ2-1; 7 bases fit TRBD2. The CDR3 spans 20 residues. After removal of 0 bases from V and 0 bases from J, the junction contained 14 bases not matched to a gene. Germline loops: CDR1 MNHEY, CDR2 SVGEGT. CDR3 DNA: TGTGCCAGCAGTTACTCGGGGGACGGGGCGGGAGTAAGCTCCTACAATGAGCAGTTCTTC. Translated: CASSYSGDGAGVSSYNEQFF.

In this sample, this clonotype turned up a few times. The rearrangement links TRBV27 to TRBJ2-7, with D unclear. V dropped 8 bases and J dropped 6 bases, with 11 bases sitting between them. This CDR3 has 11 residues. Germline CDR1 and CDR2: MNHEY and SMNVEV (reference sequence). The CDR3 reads CASGNLGEQYF. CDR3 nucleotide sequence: TGTGCCAGCGGAAATTTGGGCGAGCAGTACTTC.

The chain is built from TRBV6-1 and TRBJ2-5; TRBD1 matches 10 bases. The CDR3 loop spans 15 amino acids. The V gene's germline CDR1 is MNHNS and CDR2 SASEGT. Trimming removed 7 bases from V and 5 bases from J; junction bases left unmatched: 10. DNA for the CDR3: TGTGCCAGCATCATACCGGGACAGGGGTGGGAGACCCAGTACTTC. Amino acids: CASIIPGQGWETQYF.

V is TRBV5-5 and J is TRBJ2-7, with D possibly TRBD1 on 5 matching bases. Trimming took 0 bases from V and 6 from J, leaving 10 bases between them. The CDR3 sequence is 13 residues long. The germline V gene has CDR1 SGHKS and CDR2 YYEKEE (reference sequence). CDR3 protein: CASSLGHRGEQYF. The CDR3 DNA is TGTGCCAGCAGCTTGGGGCATAGGGGCGAGCAGTACTTC. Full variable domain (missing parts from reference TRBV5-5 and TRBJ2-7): DAGVTQSPTHLIKTRGQQVTLRCSPISGHKSVSWYQQVLGQGPQFIFQYYEKEERGRGNFPDRFSARQFPNYSSELNVNALLLGDSALYLCASSLGHRGEQYFGPGTRLTVT.

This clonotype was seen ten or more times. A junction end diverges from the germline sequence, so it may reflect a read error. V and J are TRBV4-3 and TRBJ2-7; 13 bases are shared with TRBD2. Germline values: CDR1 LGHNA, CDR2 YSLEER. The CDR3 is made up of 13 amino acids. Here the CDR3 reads CASSQDRTSGRNF. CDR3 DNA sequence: TGCGCCAGCAGCCAAGATAGGACTAGCGGGAGAAACTTC.

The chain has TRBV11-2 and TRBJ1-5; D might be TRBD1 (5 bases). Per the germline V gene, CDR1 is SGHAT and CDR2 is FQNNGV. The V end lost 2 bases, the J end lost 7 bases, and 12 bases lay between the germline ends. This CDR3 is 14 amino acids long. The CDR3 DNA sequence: TGTGCCAGCAGCTTACAGGGAACGGGGCAGCCCCAGCATTTT. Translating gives CASSLQGTGQPQHF.

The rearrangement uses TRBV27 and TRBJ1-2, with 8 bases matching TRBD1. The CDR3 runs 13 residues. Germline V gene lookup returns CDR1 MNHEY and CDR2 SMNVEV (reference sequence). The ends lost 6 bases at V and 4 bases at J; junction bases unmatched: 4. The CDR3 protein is CASSLTGVYGYTF. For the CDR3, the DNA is TGTGCCAGCAGCCTGACAGGGGTCTATGGCTACACCTTC.

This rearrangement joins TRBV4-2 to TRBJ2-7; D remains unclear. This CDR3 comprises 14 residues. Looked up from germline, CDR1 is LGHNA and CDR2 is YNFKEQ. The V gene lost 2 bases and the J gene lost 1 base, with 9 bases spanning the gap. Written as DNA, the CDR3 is TGTGCCAGCAGCCAACCTCAAAATTCCTACGAGCAGTACTTC. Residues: CASSQPQNSYEQYF.

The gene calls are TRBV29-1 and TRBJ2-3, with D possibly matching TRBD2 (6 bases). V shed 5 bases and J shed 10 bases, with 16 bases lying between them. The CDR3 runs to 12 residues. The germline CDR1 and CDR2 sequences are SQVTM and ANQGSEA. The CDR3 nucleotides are TGCAGCGTTCCGGACTACGGGGGTGCGCAGTATTTT. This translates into CSVPDYGGAQYF.

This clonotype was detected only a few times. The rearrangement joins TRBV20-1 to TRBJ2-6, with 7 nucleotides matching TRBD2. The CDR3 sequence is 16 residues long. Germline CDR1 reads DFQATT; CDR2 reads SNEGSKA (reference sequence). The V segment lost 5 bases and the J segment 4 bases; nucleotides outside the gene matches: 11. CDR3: CSASRRGELGANVLTF. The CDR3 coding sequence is TGCAGTGCTTCACGTCGGGGGGAACTGGGGGCCAACGTCCTGACTTTC.

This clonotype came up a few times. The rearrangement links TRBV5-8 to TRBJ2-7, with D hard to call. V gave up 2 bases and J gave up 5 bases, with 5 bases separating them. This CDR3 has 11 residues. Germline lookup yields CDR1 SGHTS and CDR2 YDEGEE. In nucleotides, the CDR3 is TGTGCCAGCAGCTTCGTAAACGAGCAGTACTTC. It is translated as CASSFVNEQYF.

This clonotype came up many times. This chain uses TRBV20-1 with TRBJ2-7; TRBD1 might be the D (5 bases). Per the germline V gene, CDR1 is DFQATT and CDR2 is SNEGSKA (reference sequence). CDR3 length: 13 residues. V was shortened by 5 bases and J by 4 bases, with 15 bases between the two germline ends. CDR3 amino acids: CSAGARDSYEQYF. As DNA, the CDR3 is TGCAGTGCTGGGGCTAGGGATTCATACGAGCAGTACTTC.

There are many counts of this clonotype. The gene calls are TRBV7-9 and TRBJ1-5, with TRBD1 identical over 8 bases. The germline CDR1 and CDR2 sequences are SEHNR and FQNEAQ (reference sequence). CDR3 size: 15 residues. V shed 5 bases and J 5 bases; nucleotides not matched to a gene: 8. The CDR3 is CASSDMTGEDQPQHF. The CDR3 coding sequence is TGTGCCAGCAGCGATATGACAGGGGAGGATCAGCCCCAGCATTTT.

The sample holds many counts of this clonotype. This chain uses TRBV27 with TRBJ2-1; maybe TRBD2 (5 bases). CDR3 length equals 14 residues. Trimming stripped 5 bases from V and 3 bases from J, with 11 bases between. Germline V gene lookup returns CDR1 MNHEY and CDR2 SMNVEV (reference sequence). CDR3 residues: CASSAGSNYNEQFF. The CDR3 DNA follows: TGTGCCAGCAGTGCGGGCAGTAACTACAATGAGCAGTTCTTC.

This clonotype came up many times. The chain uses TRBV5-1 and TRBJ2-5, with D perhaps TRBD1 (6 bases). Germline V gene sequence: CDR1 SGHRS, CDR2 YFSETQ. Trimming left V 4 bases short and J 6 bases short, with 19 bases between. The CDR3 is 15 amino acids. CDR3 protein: CASSREQGSDQTQYF. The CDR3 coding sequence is TGCGCCAGCAGCCGAGAACAGGGATCGGACCAGACCCAGTACTTC.

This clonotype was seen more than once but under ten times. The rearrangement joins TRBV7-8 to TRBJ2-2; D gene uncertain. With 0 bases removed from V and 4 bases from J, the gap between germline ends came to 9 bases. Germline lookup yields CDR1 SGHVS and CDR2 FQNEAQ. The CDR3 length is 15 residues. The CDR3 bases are TGTGCCAGCAGCTTAGCGGAGTATTCCACCGGGGAGCTGTTTTTT. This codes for CASSLAEYSTGELFF.

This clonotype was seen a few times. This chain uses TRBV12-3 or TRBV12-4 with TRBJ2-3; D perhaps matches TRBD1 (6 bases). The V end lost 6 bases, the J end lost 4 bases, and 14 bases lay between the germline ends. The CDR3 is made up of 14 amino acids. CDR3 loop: CASSPTAGADTQYF. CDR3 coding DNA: TGTGCCAGCAGCCCGACGGCAGGGGCAGATACGCAGTATTTT.

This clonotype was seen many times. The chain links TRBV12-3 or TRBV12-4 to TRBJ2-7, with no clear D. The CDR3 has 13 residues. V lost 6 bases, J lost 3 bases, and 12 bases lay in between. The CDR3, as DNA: TGTGCCAGCAGACACAGAGGCTTCTACGAGCAGTACTTC. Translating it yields CASRHRGFYEQYF.

The CDR3 loop is CASSPYLDWTDTQYF. In nucleotides, the CDR3 is TGTGCCAGCAGCCCCTACCTAGATTGGACAGATACGCAGTATTTT. The chain recombines TRBV7-9 with TRBJ2-3, with D hard to call. The CDR3 has 15 amino acids. The V gene's germline CDR1 is SEHNR and CDR2 FQNEAQ (reference sequence). The V end was cut by 5 bases, the J end by 3 bases, with 15 bases between.

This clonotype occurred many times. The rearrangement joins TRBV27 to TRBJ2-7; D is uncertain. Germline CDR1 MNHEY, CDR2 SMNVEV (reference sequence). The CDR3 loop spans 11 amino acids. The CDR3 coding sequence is TGTGCGTCAATCTGGGGTTACGAGCAGTACTTC. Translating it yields CASIWGYEQYF.

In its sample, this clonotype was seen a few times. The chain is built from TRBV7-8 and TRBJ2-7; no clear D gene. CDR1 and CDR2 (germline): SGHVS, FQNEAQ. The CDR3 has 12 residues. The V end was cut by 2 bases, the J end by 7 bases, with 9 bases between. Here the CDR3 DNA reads TGTGCCAGCAGCTTATGGGGTGGAGAGCAGTACTTC. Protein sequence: CASSLWGGEQYF.

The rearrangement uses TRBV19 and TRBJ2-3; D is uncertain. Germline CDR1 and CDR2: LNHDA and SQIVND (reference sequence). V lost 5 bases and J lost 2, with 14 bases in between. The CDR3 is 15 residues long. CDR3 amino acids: CASSLQVLATDTQYF. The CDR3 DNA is TGTGCCAGTAGTCTCCAGGTTCTCGCCACAGATACGCAGTATTTT.